These 22 T cell receptor beta chains share one sample of origin, sequenced in a study of blood T cell repertoires in COVID-19 (dated by TCRdb to the early 2020s). The library was built by means of the immunoSEQ multiplex PCR assay. This immuneACCESS table, as held by TCRdb, lists in-frame sequences with V and J called but not all clones. Of the missing ones, under half trace to an unresolved V gene in checked studies; the others have no known cause. Counted in this sample were fewer than 200,000 clones; less than 90% of them appeared once. About 1.2% of the sample is taken by the ten largest. Sequencing was carried out using PBMCs or T cells enriched from blood (not recorded which). The receptors stem from a human donor with acute COVID-19. The donor label of this sample is uncertain.

The rearrangement joins TRBV4-1 to TRBJ2-7; 7 bases line up with TRBD2. The CDR3 has 16 amino acids. Per germline, CDR1 MGHRA and CDR2 YSYEKL. J was trimmed by 0 bases and V by 0 bases; bases with no gene match: 5. The CDR3 is CASSQEGRESSYEQYF. The CDR3, as DNA: TGCGCCAGCAGCCAAGAAGGGCGGGAGAGCTCCTACGAGCAGTACTTC.

V gene TRBV5-6 combines with J gene TRBJ1-1; 10 nucleotides agree with TRBD1. CDR1 and CDR2 (germline): SGHDT, YYEEEE. CDR3 length equals 17 residues. V lost 4 bases and J lost 1; bases outside the gene matches: 10. This CDR3 is CASSPERTGGANTEAFF. Written as DNA, the CDR3 is TGTGCCAGCAGCCCCGAAAGGACAGGGGGGGCGAACACTGAAGCTTTCTTT.

V is TRBV7-9 and J is TRBJ1-2; weak D call: TRBD1 (5 bases). This CDR3 region has 14 residues. Trimming cost V 4 bases and J 4 bases, with 13 bases left between them. Germline V gives CDR1 SEHNR, CDR2 FQNEAQ (reference sequence). In DNA, the CDR3 is TGTGCCAGCAGCTCACCCCGAGACAGCTATGGCTACACCTTC. This sequence encodes CASSSPRDSYGYTF.

J is TRBJ2-3 and V is TRBV5-4, with D possibly matching TRBD1 (5 bases). Germline-derived CDR1 and CDR2 are SGHNT and YYREEE (reference sequence). This CDR3 has 14 residues. V lost 6 bases and J lost 2, with 13 bases in between. CDR3 in amino acids: CASTLDSHTDTQYF. The CDR3 coding sequence is TGTGCCAGCACTCTCGACAGTCACACAGATACGCAGTATTTT.

The chain joins TRBV19 to TRBJ2-1; a possible D gene is TRBD1 (6 bases). The CDR3 loop spans 13 amino acids. Trimming cost V 3 bases and J 4 bases, with 7 bases left between them. Per germline, CDR1 LNHDA and CDR2 SQIVND (reference sequence). CDR3 in amino acids: CASSMDSYNEQFF. The CDR3, as DNA: TGTGCCAGTAGTATGGACAGTTACAATGAGCAGTTCTTC.

The chain employs TRBV7-8 and TRBJ2-7; 9 nucleotides align to TRBD1. The trim removed 4 bases at V and 4 bases at J, leaving 8 bases unmatched. The CDR3 extends over 15 amino acids. Germline values: CDR1 SGHVS, CDR2 FQNEAQ. CDR3 in amino acids: CASSSPTGGLYEQYF. CDR3 bases: TGTGCCAGCAGCTCCCCGACAGGGGGTTTATACGAGCAGTACTTC.

The chain's CDR3 is CAAGTGSYEQYF. The CDR3, as DNA: TGTGCCGCCGGGACAGGGTCCTACGAGCAGTACTTC. The J gene is TRBJ2-7, the V gene TRBV24-1, with 9 bases matching TRBD1. Germline lookup yields CDR1 KGHDR and CDR2 SFDVKD. Trimming removed 12 bases from V and 1 base from J; junction bases left unmatched: 3. There are 12 residues in the CDR3.

The chain has TRBV5-1 and TRBJ2-2; 9 bases match TRBD1. Per the germline V gene, CDR1 is SGHRS and CDR2 is YFSETQ. Trimming at V came to 2 bases and at J to 6 bases, leaving 5 bases not matched to a gene. The CDR3 totals 15 residues. The CDR3 DNA reads as TGCGCCAGCAGCTTTACGGGACAGGGTCCCGGGGAGCTGTTTTTT. It translates to CASSFTGQGPGELFF.

This clone was counted once. V and J are TRBV6-6 and TRBJ1-1; D unresolved. Trimming stripped 5 bases from V and 3 bases from J, with 13 bases between. This CDR3 spans 14 amino acids. Per germline, CDR1 MNHNY and CDR2 SVGAGI (reference sequence). CDR3 residues: CASSRQEGDTEAFF. The CDR3 DNA follows: TGTGCCAGCAGTCGGCAGGAGGGCGACACTGAAGCTTTCTTT.

The chain carries TRBV12-3 or TRBV12-4 and TRBJ2-5; 7 bases align to TRBD1. J lost 5 bases, V lost 5 bases, and 5 bases had no gene match. This CDR3 comprises 13 residues. The CDR3 sequence: CASSQGGAETQYF. The DNA for the CDR3 is TGTGCCAGCAGTCAAGGGGGCGCGGAGACCCAGTACTTC.

The V call is TRBV6-6, the J call TRBJ1-1, with 11 bases matching TRBD1. Trimming removed 5 bases from V and 4 bases from J; junction bases left unmatched: 9. The germline gives CDR1 MNHNY, CDR2 SVGAGI (reference sequence). The CDR3 loop spans 16 amino acids. The CDR3 DNA follows: TGTGCCAGCAGTCGATGGACAGGGGGCCGAGGCACTGAAGCTTTCTTT. It yields the protein CASSRWTGGRGTEAFF.

The chain is built from TRBV6-2 or TRBV6-3 and TRBJ2-1; 7 nucleotides agree with TRBD2. V lost 3 bases, J lost 5 bases, and 10 bases stayed unmatched. This CDR3 has 16 residues. The germline gives CDR1 MNHEY, CDR2 SVGEGT. DNA of the CDR3: TGTGCCAGCAGTTATGGGGGACTACCGAGCCACAATGAGCAGTTCTTC. Translated: CASSYGGLPSHNEQFF.

In its sample, this clone was seen once. This chain's CDR3 is CASSRRGITEAFF. The CDR3 nucleotides read TGTGCCAGTAGTAGGAGGGGAATCACTGAAGCTTTCTTT. The rearrangement joins TRBV19 to TRBJ1-1, with D possibly matching TRBD1 (5 bases). CDR3 length: 13 amino acids. Germline V gene data show CDR1 as LNHDA and CDR2 as SQIVND (reference sequence). Trimming cost V 4 bases and J 4 bases, with 10 bases left between them.

The V gene is TRBV6-1, the J gene TRBJ1-1; 9 nucleotides match TRBD1. The CDR3 is made up of 15 amino acids. V dropped 2 bases and J dropped 3; count of bases not matched to a gene: 4. Looked up from germline, CDR1 is MNHNS and CDR2 is SASEGT. Here the CDR3 reads CASSERRTGDTEAFF. The CDR3 DNA is TGTGCCAGCAGTGAAAGACGGACAGGGGACACTGAAGCTTTCTTT.

This sequence joins TRBV11-2 and TRBJ2-5; 7 bases are shared with TRBD2. The CDR3 sequence is 18 residues long. The junction had 19 bases not matched to a gene; V was cut back by 4 bases and J by 5 bases. The germline CDR1 and CDR2 sequences are SGHAT and FQNNGV. The CDR3 reads CASSSRSGGGTFFETQYF. CDR3 coding DNA: TGTGCCAGCAGCTCCCGAAGTGGGGGGGGTACCTTCTTTGAGACCCAGTACTTC.

The chain is built from TRBV30 and TRBJ2-7, with D possibly being TRBD1 (7 bases). The CDR3 is 13 amino acids. In germline, CDR1 is GTSNPN, CDR2 SVGIG (reference sequence). Trimming took 2 bases from V and 6 from J, leaving 14 bases between them. CDR3 sequence (DNA): TGTGCCTGGAGTTATAACAGGGGAGGCGAGCAGTACTTC. Protein: CAWSYNRGGEQYF.

The chain combines TRBV3-1 (or the pseudogene TRBV3-2) with TRBJ1-2; 8 bases are a match to TRBD1. V lost 6 bases, J lost 4 bases, and 7 bases stayed unmatched. The CDR3 has 14 amino acids. Germline loops: CDR1 LGHDT, CDR2 YNNKEL (reference sequence). The CDR3 DNA is TGTGCCAGCAGGGGGACAGGTGGCCCCTATGGCTACACCTTC. This translates into CASRGTGGPYGYTF.

This chain uses TRBV9 with TRBJ1-1; D is unresolved. This CDR3 comprises 14 residues. V was shortened by 1 base and J by 0 bases, with 7 bases between the two germline ends. Germline CDR1 SGDLS, CDR2 YYNGEE. DNA of the CDR3: TGTGCCAGCAGCGTATCAGACTTGAACACTGAAGCTTTCTTT. Protein: CASSVSDLNTEAFF.

This clone occurred once. The chain carries TRBV10-1 and TRBJ2-2; D not resolved. The germline CDR1 and CDR2 sequences are WNHNN and SYGVQD (reference sequence). This CDR3 region has 15 residues. V was pared by 0 bases and J by 3 bases, with 8 bases between. Here the CDR3 reads CASSESIAYTGELFF. The DNA of the CDR3 is TGCGCCAGCAGTGAGTCGATAGCATACACCGGGGAGCTGTTTTTT.

The V and J genes are TRBV6-5 and TRBJ1-1; TRBD1 matches 11 bases. CDR1 and CDR2 from the germline V gene are MNHEY and SVGAGI. J was trimmed by 10 bases and V by 8 bases; bases with no gene match: 12. The CDR3 length is 14 residues. CDR3 nucleotides: TGTGCCAGCGATACGGGACAGGGGGTGGTGAGAGCTTTCTTT. Amino acids: CASDTGQGVVRAFF.

This chain links TRBV27 with TRBJ1-5, with D possibly being TRBD1 (6 bases). The CDR3 has 14 amino acids. The germline V gene encodes CDR1 MNHEY and CDR2 SMNVEV (reference sequence). V was trimmed by 4 bases and J by 6 bases, leaving 13 bases between them. CDR3 sequence (DNA): TGTGCCAGCAGTTCCCAACAGGGTAGTCAGCCCCAGCATTTT. It translates to CASSSQQGSQPQHF.

The count of this clone is one. CDR3 coding DNA: TGTGCCTGGAGTTCACGACTAGCGGGGGGGCCCTACGAGCAGTACTTC. As protein: CAWSSRLAGGPYEQYF. The gene calls are TRBV30 and TRBJ2-7; 14 bases match TRBD2. The junction had 5 bases not matched to a gene; V was cut back by 2 bases and J by 2 bases. The V gene's germline CDR1 is GTSNPN and CDR2 SVGIG (reference sequence). The length of the CDR3 is 16 residues.